The 2 T cell receptor beta chains below all came from one sample that was sequenced in a study of TIL therapy for anti-PD-1-resistant metastatic lung cancer. The immunoSEQ assay was v3. The method was immunoSEQ multiplex PCR; TCRdb's version includes in-frame clones alone and lacks a portion of them. The sample contains tens of thousands of clones, roughly 70% of which appear only once. Time point of the sample: pre-treatment sample, taken before nivolumab and TIL therapy. The sequencing used blood, collected at baseline. These receptors were collected from a person aged 25 to 80 with non-small cell lung cancer.

The CDR3 DNA reads as TGTGCCAGCAGCCCGAGTAGTAACTCCTACAATGAGCAGTTCTTC. Its translation is CASSPSSNSYNEQFF. This chain connects TRBV5-4 to TRBJ2-1; D is undetermined. CDR1 and CDR2 from the germline V gene are SGHNT and YYREEE (reference sequence). The CDR3 runs 15 residues. Trimming took off 4 bases at V and 0 bases at J, with 11 bases between the two ends. The variable domain in full, with the rest retrieved from reference TRBV5-4 and TRBJ2-1, is ETGVTQSPTHLIKTRGQQVTLRCSSQSGHNTVSWYQQALGQGPQFIFQYYREEENGRGNFPPRFSGLQFPNYSSELNVNALELDDSALYLCASSPSSNSYNEQFFGPGTRLTVL.

The chain has TRBV7-3 and TRBJ1-2; a weak D match, TRBD1 (5 bases). Germline loops: CDR1 SGHTA, CDR2 FQGTGA. V lost 5 bases and J lost 8, with 21 bases in between. The CDR3 is made up of 15 amino acids. The chain's CDR3 is CASSLKVGLRGGYTF. For the CDR3, the DNA is TGTGCCAGCAGCCTCAAGGTGGGGCTCCGAGGGGGCTACACCTTC.